This entry describes one T cell receptor beta chain. CDR1 WNHNN and CDR2 SYGVQD come from the germline V gene (reference sequence). J gave up 4 bases and V 2 bases, and 10 bases lay outside the gene matches. This CDR3 contains 17 residues. As originally analysed: Quantification of nucleated cells was approximated via reference gene primer amplification. Sequencing was performed with immunoSEQ multiplex PCR; in TCRdb, only in-frame clones are kept and a portion is missing. V and J calls and clone size follow that table, whereas D and trimming were derived from the DNA. The sample holds 170,000 or so clones, over 70% seen once. The data stem from a study of blood T cell repertoires in COVID-19. For the study at large: PBMCs, B-cell-depleted T cells, or T cells were the source of the cDNA or gDNA that made up the material.

One Seattle source followed patients from active infection through their disease course. The origin of this receptor is a woman in her 40s with COVID-19, enrolled during active disease. The specimen was peripheral blood. J is TRBJ2-1 and V is TRBV10-1; 8 bases are a match to TRBD2. The CDR3 reads CASSEGFGLAVYNEQFF. CDR3 nucleotides: TGCGCCAGCAGTGAGGGGTTCGGACTAGCCGTTTACAATGAGCAGTTCTTC.